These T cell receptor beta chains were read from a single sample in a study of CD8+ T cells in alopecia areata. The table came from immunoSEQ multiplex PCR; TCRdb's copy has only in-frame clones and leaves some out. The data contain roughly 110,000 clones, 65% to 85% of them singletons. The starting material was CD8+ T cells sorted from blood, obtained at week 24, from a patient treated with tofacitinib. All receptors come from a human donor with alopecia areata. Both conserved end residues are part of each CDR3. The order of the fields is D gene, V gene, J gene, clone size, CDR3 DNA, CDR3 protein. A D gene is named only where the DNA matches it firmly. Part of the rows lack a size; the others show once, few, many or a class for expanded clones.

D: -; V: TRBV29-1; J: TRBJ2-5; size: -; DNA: TGCAGCGTCCAAGACCCCGAACAGGAGACACAAGAGACCCAGTACTTC; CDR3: CSVQDPEQETQETQYF
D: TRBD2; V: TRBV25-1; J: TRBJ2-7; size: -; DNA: TGTGCCAGCAGTCCAGCGGGGGGCAGGTACGAGCAGTACTTC; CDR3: CASSPAGGRYEQYF
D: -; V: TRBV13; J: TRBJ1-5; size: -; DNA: TGTGCCAGCAGCTCAGGGAGTCAGCCCCAGCATTTT; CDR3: CASSSGSQPQHF
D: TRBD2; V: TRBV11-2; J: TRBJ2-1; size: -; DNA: TGTGCCAGCAGCTCCCCTCTAGCGGCCCCCTGGGGTGAGCAGTTCTTC; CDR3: CASSSPLAAPWGEQFF
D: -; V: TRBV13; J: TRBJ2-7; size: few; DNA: TGTGCCAGCAGCTCCAGCCTAGACGTCTCCTACGAGCAGTACTTC; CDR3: CASSSSLDVSYEQYF
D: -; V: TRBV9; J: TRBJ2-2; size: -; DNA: TGTGCCAGCAACTCGGCCGCCGGGGAGCTGTTTTTT; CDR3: CASNSAAGELFF
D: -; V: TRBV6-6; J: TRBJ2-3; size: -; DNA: TGTGCCAGCAGTTACTGGGAGGTTAACAAAGATACGCAGTATTTT; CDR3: CASSYWEVNKDTQYF
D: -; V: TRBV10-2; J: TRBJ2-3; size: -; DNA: TGCGCCAGCAGTGTTAGTGCCACAGATACGCAGTATTTT; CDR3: CASSVSATDTQYF
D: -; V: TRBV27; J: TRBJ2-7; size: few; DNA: TGTGCCAGCAGTTTAGGGACAATGGGATACGAGCAGTACTTC; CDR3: CASSLGTMGYEQYF
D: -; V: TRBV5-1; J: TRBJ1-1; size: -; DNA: TGCGCCAGCAGCTTGAATGGCCCGGGGGGCACTGAAGCTTTCTTT; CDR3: CASSLNGPGGTEAFF
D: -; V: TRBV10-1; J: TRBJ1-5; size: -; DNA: TGCGCCAGCATTGTGGGCCAATGGAATCAGCCCCAGCATTTT; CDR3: CASIVGQWNQPQHF
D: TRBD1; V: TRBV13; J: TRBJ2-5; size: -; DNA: TGTGCCAGCAGCCAGAACGGACAGGACCAAGAGACCCAGTACTTC; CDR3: CASSQNGQDQETQYF
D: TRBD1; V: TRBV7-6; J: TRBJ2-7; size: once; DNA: TGTGCCAGCAGCTTCCGGGACAGGGGCACCTACGAGCAGTACTTC; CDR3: CASSFRDRGTYEQYF
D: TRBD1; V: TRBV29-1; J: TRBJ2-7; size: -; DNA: TGCAGCGTCGATGGGACAGGGCCCTCCTACGAGCAGTACTTC; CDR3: CSVDGTGPSYEQYF
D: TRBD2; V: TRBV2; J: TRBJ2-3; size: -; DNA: TGTGCCAGCAGTGACACTCGCGGGGGGGCCGGGGGCACAGATACGCAGTATTTT; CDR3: CASSDTRGGAGGTDTQYF
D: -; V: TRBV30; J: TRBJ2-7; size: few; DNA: TGTGCCTGGAGTGTGGGGCTCGAGCAGTACTTC; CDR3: CAWSVGLEQYF
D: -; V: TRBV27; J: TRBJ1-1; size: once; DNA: TGTGCCAGCAGTTTCAGGGGAGGGAACACTGAAGCTTTCTTT; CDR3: CASSFRGGNTEAFF
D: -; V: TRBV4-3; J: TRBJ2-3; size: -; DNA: TGCGCCAGCAGCCAAGATGAGATTGGCAACACAGATACGCAGTATTTT; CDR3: CASSQDEIGNTDTQYF
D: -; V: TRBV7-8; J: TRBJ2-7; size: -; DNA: TGTGCCAGCAGCCTCCCCCGCGCAGACGTCCCCTACGAGCAGTACTTC; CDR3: CASSLPRADVPYEQYF
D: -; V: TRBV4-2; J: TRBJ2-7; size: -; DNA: TGTGCCAGCAGCCAAGTTTTGGGGGGGCCCTACGAGCAGTACTTC; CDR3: CASSQVLGGPYEQYF
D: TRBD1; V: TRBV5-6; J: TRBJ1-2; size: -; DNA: TGTGCCAGCAGCTTCGGACAGGGGAATGGCTACACCTTC; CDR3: CASSFGQGNGYTF
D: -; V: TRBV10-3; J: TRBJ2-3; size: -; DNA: TGTGCCATCAGTGAACTCTCGCGGCACACAGATACGCAGTATTTT; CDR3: CAISELSRHTDTQYF
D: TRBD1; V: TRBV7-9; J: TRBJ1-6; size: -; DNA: TGTGCCAGCAGCTCCGGGACAGAAAATAATTCACCCCTCCACTTT; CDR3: CASSSGTENNSPLHF
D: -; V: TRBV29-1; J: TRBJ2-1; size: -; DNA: TGCAGCGTTGAAGAACAGTACAATGAGCAGTTCTTC; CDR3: CSVEEQYNEQFF
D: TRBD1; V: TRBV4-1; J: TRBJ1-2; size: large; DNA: TGCGCCAGCAGCCAAGATAGGACAGGGCAATATGGCTACACCTTC; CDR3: CASSQDRTGQYGYTF
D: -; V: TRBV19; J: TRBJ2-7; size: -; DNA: TGTGCCAGTAGTATTTCCGGGGGAGGCGAGCAGTACTTC; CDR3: CASSISGGGEQYF
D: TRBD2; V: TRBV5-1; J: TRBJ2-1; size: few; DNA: TGCGCCAGCAGCTTGGCCCCGGGACTAGGCAATGAGCAGTTCTTC; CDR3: CASSLAPGLGNEQFF
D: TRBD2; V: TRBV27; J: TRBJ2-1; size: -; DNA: TGTGCCAGCAGTTCTAGCGGGGGGCCGTACAATGAGCAGTTCTTC; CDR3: CASSSSGGPYNEQFF
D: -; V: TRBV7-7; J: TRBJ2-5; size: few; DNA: TGTGCTAGCAGCCGTTCGCGGGGGCCCCAAGAGACCCAGTACTTC; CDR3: CASSRSRGPQETQYF
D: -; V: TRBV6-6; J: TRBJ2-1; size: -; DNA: TGTGCCAGCAGTAATGAGGGTTCCTCCTACAATGAGCAGTTCTTC; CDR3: CASSNEGSSYNEQFF
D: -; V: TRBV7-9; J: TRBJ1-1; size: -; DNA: TGTGCCAGCAGCCCCGGGGGGAACACTGAAGCTTTCTTT; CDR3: CASSPGGNTEAFF
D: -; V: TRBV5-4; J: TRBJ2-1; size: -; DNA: TGTGCCAGCAGTCCTCGGGCATACAATGAGCAGTTCTTC; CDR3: CASSPRAYNEQFF
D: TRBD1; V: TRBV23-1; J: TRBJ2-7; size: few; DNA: TGCGCCAGCAGTCAATCGAGTCAGGGGGCCTACGAGCAGTACTTC; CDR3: CASSQSSQGAYEQYF
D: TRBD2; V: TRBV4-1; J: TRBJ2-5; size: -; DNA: TGCGCCAGCAGCCAAGTGGCGGGGGGGGAGACCCAGTACTTC; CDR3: CASSQVAGGETQYF
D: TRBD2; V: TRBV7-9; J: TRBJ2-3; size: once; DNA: TGTGCCAGCAGCCCACGGACTAGCGGGCTACGAGGAGATACGCAGTATTTT; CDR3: CASSPRTSGLRGDTQYF
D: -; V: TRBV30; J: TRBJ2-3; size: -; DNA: TGTGCCTGGAGTGTCATGCAGGTTAGCACAGATACGCAGTATTTT; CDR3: CAWSVMQVSTDTQYF
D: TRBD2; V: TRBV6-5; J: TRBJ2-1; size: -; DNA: TGTGCCAGCGGCCTAGCGGGGGCGAGGAATGAGCAGTTCTTC; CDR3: CASGLAGARNEQFF
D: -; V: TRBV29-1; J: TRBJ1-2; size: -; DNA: TGCAGCGTTGAATCTATCTATGGCTACACCTTC; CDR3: CSVESIYGYTF
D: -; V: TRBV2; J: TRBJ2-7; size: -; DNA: TGTGCCAGCAGCCCAGGGGGGGGCGACGGATCGTTCTACGAGCAGTACTTC; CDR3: CASSPGGGDGSFYEQYF
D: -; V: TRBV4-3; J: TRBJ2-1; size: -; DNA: TGCGCCAGCAGCCACCAATTCAGGGGGGGGCCCTCCTACAATGAGCAGTTCTTC; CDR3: CASSHQFRGGPSYNEQFF
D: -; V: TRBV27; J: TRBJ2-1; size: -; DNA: TGTGCCAGCAGTTTATCCCGGACAGACAATGAGCAGTTCTTC; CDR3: CASSLSRTDNEQFF
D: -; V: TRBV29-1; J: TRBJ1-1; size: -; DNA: TGCAGCGTCGAACCGGGCACTGAAGCTTTCTTT; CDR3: CSVEPGTEAFF
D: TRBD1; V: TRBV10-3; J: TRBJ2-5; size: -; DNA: TGTGCCATCAGTGAGAGCTGGACAGGGCAAGCGACCCAGTACTTC; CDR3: CAISESWTGQATQYF
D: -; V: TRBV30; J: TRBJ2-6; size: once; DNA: TGTGCCTGGAGTGAGGGCTCTGGGGCCAACGTCCTGACTTTC; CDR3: CAWSEGSGANVLTF
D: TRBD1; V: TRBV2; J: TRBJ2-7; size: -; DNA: TGTGCCAGCAGTCGTACAGGGGGTCGGGTCTACGAGCAGTACTTC; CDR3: CASSRTGGRVYEQYF
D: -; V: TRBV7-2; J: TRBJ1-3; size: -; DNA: TGTGCCAGCAGCTTAGAAAGATTAACACTGGAAAACACCATATATTTT; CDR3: CASSLERLTLENTIYF
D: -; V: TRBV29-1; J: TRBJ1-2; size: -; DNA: TGCAGCGTCAGGGAGGGTCTGGAGGGCTACACCTTC; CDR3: CSVREGLEGYTF
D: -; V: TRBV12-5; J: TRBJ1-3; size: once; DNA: TGTGCTAGTGGTTTGGTAATGGGCTCTGGAAACACCATATATTTT; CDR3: CASGLVMGSGNTIYF
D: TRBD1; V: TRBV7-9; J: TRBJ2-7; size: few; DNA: TGTGCCAGCACCCTCCTTCCCGGGACAGGGGTCGACGAGCAGTACTTC; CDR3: CASTLLPGTGVDEQYF
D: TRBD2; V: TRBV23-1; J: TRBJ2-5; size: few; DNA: TGCGCCAGCAGTCAATCTCCGGGACTAAAACAAGAGACCCAGTACTTC; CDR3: CASSQSPGLKQETQYF
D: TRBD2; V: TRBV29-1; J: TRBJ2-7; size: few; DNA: TGCAGCGTTGTACTAGCGGGGCACTACGAGCAGTACTTC; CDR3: CSVVLAGHYEQYF
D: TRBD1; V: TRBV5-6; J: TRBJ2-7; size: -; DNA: TGTGCCAGCAGCTACGGGACAGGGGTCTACGAGCAGTACTTC; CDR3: CASSYGTGVYEQYF
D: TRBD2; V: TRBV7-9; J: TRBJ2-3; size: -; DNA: TGTGCCAGCAGCTTAGGACTAGCGGGGAGCACAGATACGCAGTATTTT; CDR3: CASSLGLAGSTDTQYF
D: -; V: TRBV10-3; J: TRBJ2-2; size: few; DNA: TGTGCCATCAGTGAGTCGACAGGCCCTTACACCGGGGAGCTGTTTTTT; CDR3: CAISESTGPYTGELFF
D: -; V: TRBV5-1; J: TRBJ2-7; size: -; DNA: TGCGCCAGCACATCCAGGGTAAAGAAGAGGGGCTACGAGCAGTACTTC; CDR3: CASTSRVKKRGYEQYF
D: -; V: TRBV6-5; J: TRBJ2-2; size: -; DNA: TGTGCCAGCAGTGGAAGGATAGAGAACACCGGGGAGCTGTTTTTT; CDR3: CASSGRIENTGELFF
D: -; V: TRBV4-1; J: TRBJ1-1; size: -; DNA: TGCGCCAGCAGCCAACTTACAGGGGAAGCTTTCTTT; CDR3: CASSQLTGEAFF
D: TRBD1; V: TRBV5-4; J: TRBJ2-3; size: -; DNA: TGTGCCAGCAGCCTCGGGACAGGGCCAGATACGCAGTATTTT; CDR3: CASSLGTGPDTQYF
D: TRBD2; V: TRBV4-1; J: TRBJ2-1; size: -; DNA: TGCGCCAGCACCTTGAGCGGGGGGCCCTACAATGAGCAGTTCTTC; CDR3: CASTLSGGPYNEQFF
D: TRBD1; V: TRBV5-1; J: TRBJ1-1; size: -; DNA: TGCGCCAGCAGCCAGGGACAGGGGGCTACTGAAGCTTTCTTT; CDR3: CASSQGQGATEAFF